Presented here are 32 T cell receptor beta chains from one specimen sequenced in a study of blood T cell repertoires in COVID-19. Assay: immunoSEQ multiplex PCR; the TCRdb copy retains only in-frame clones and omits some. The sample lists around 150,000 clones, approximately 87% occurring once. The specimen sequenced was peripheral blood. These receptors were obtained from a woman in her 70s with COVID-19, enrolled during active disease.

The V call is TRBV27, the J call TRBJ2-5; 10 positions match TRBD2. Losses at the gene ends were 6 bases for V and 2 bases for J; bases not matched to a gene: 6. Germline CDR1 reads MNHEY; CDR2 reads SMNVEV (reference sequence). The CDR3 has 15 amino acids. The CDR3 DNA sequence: TGTGCCAGCAGCTTTCTAGCGGGGGTTCAAGAGACCCAGTACTTC. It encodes CASSFLAGVQETQYF.

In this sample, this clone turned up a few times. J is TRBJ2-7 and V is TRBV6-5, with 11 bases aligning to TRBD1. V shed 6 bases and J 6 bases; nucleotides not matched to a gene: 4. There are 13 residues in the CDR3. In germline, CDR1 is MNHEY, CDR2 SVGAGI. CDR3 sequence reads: CASSGTGGREQYF. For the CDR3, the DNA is TGTGCCAGCAGCGGGACAGGGGGTCGCGAGCAGTACTTC.

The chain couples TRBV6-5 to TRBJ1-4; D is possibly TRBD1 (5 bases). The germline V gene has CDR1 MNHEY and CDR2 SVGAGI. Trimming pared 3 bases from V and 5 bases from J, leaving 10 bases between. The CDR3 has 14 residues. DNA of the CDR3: TGTGCCAGCAGTTATTCCGGGGGGAATGAAAAACTGTTTTTT. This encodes CASSYSGGNEKLFF.

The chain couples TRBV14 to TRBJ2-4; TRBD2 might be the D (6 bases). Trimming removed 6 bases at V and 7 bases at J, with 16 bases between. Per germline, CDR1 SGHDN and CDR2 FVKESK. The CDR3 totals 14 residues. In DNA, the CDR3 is TGTGCCAGCAGTGGAGCCCCGGGGAGGAACATTCAGTACTTC. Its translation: CASSGAPGRNIQYF.

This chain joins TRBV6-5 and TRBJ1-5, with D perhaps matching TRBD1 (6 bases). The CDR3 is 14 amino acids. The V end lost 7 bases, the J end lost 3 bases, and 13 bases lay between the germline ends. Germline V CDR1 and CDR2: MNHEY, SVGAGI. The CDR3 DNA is TGTGCCAGCACTGTCGGACAGTTCAATCAGCCCCAGCATTTT. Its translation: CASTVGQFNQPQHF.

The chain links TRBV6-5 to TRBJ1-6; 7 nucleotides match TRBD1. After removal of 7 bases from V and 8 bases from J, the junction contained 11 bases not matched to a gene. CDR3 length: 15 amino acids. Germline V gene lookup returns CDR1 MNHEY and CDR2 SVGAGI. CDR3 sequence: CASTGVEGGYSPLHF. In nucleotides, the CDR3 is TGTGCCAGCACCGGGGTGGAAGGGGGCTATTCACCCCTCCACTTT.

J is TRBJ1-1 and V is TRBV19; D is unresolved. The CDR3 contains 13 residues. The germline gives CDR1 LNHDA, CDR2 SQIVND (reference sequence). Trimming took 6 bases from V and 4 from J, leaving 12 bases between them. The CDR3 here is CASRSGPTTEAFF. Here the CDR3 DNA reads TGTGCCAGTAGATCTGGGCCAACCACTGAAGCTTTCTTT.

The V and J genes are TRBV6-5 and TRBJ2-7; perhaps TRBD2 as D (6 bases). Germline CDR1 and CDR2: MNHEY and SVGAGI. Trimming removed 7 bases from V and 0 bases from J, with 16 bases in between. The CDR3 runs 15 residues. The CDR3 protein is CASIRSGGSSYEQYF. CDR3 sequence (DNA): TGTGCCAGCATTCGGTCCGGGGGAAGCTCCTACGAGCAGTACTTC.

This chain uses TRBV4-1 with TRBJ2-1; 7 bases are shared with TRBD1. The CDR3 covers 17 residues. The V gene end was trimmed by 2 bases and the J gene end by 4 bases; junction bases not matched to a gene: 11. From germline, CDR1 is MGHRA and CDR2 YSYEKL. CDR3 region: CASSQSRGLRGYNEQFF. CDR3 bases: TGCGCCAGCAGCCAATCGAGGGGGCTGAGAGGGTACAATGAGCAGTTCTTC.

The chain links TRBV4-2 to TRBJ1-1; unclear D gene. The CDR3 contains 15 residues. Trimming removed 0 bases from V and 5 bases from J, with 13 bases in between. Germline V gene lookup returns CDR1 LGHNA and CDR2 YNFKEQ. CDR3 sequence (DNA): TGTGCCAGCAGCCAAGATGAGGGTCGTGAAACTGAAGCTTTCTTT. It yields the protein CASSQDEGRETEAFF.

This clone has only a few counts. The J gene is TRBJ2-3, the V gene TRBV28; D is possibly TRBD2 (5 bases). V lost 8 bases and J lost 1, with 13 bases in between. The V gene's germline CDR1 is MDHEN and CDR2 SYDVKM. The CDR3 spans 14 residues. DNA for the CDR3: TGTGCCAGCGTCGAGGGCCTGGGCACAGATACGCAGTATTTT. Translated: CASVEGLGTDTQYF. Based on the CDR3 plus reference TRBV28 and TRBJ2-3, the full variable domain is DVKVTQSSRYLVKRTGEKVFLECVQDMDHENMFWYRQDPGLGLRLIYFSYDVKMKEKGDIPEGYSVSREKKERFSLILESASTNQTSMYLCASVEGLGTDTQYFGPGTRLTVL.

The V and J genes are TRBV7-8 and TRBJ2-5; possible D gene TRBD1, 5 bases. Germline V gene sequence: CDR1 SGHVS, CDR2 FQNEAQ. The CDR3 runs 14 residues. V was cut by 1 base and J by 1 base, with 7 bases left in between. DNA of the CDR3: TGTGCCAGCAGCTTAGGGGGCCTCCAAGAGACCCAGTACTTC. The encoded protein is CASSLGGLQETQYF.

CDR3 sequence (DNA): TGTGCCATCAGATGGACAGAGTATAATTCACCCCTCCACTTT. Translating gives CAIRWTEYNSPLHF. The chain carries TRBV10-3 and TRBJ1-6; tentative D call: TRBD1 (6 bases). Germline values: CDR1 ENHRY, CDR2 SYGVKD. V lost 6 bases, J lost 4 bases, and 10 bases lay in between. The CDR3 covers 14 residues.

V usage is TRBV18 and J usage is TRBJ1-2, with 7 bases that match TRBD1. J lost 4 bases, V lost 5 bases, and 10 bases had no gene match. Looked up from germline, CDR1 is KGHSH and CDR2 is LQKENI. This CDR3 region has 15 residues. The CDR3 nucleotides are TGTGCCAGCTCAGCCTCCGGGACAGACCTCTATGGCTACACCTTC. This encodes CASSASGTDLYGYTF.

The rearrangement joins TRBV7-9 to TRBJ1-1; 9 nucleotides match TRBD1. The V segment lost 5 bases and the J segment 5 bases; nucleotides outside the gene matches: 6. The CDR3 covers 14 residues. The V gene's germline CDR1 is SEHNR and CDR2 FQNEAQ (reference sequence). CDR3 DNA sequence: TGTGCCAGCAGCCTACGACAGGGGGGTACTGAAGCTTTCTTT. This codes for CASSLRQGGTEAFF.

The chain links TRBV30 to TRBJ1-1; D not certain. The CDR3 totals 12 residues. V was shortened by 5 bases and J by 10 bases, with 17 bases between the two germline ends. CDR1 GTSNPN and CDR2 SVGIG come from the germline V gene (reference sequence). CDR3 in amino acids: CAWRAEGSRAFF. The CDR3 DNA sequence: TGTGCCTGGCGGGCTGAGGGCAGTCGAGCTTTCTTT.

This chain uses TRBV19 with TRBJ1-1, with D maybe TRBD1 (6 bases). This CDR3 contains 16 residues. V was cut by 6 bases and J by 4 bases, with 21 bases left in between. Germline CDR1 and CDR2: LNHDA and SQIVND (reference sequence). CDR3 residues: CASSRLSGGAGTEAFF. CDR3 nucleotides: TGTGCCAGTAGCCGCCTTTCGGGGGGCGCGGGCACTGAAGCTTTCTTT.

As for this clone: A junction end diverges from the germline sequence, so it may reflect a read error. In DNA form, the CDR3 reads TGTGCTAGCAGCGAGTTTACCGGGGAGCTGTTTTTT. The encoded protein is CASSEFTGELFF. This chain joins TRBV7-7 and TRBJ2-2; D uncertain. The CDR3 is 12 amino acids. The V gene's germline CDR1 is SSHAT and CDR2 FNYEAQ (reference sequence).

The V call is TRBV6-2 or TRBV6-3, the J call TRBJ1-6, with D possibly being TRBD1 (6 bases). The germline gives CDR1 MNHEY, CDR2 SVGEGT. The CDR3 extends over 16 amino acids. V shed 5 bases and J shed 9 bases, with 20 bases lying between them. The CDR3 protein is CASSAAQTGSGSPLHF. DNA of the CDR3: TGTGCCAGCAGTGCCGCCCAAACAGGGTCGGGTTCACCCCTCCACTTT.

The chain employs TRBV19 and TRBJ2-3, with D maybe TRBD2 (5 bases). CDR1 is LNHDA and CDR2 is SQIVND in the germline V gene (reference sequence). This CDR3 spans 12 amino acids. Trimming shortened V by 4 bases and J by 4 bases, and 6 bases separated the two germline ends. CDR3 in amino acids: CASSTGADTQYF. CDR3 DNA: TGTGCCAGTAGTACCGGGGCAGATACGCAGTATTTT.

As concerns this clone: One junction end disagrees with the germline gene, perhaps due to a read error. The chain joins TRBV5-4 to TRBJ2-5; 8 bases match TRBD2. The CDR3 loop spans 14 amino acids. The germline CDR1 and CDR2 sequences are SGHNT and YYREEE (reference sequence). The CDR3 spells CASSLAGVQEAQYF. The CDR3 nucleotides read TGTGCCAGCAGCTTAGCGGGGGTCCAAGAGGCCCAGTACTTC.

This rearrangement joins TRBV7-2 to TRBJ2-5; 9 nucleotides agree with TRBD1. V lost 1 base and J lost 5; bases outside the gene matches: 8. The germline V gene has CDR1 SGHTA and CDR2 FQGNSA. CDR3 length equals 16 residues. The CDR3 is CASSLGARTGAETQYF. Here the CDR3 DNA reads TGTGCCAGCAGCTTAGGGGCTAGGACAGGGGCGGAGACCCAGTACTTC.

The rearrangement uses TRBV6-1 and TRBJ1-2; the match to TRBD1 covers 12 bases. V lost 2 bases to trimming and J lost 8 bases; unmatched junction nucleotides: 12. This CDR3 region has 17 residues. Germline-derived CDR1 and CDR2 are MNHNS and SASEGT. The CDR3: CASSESLGTGGIGGYTF. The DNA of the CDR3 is TGTGCCAGCAGTGAATCTCTCGGGACAGGGGGCATTGGGGGCTACACCTTC.

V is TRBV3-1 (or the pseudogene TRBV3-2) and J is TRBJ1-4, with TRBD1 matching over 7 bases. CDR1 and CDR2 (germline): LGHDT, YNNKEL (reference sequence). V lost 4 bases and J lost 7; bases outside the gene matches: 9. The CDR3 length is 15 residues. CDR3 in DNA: TGTGCCAGCAGCCGGGAGACAGGGATCGGTGAAAAACTGTTTTTT. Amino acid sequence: CASSRETGIGEKLFF.

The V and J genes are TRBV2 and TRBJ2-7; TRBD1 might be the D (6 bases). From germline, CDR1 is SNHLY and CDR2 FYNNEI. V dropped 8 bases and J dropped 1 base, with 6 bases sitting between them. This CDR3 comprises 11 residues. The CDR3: CASGQSYEQYF. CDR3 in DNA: TGTGCCAGCGGACAGTCCTACGAGCAGTACTTC.

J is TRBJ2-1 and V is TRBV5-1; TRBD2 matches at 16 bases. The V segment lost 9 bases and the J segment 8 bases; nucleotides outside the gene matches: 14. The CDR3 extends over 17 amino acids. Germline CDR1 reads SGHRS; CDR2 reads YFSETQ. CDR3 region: CATSPGGLAGGQDEQFF. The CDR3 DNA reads TGCGCCACCTCCCCGGGGGGACTAGCGGGGGGGCAGGATGAGCAGTTCTTC.

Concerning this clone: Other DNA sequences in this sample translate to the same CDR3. The CDR3: CATSRPGGNQPQHF. CDR3 in DNA: TGTGCCACCAGCAGGCCGGGGGGAAATCAGCCCCAGCATTTT. The chain links TRBV15 to TRBJ1-5; possibly TRBD1 for D (5 bases). The CDR3 length is 14 residues. Trimming removed 3 bases from V and 4 bases from J, with 10 bases in between. Germline CDR1 reads LNHNV; CDR2 reads YYDKDF (reference sequence). The complete variable domain, with remaining parts taken from reference TRBV15 and TRBJ1-5, reads DAMVIQNPRYQVTQFGKPVTLSCSQTLNHNVMYWYQQKSSQAPKLLFHYYDKDFNNEADTPDNFQSRRPNTSFCFLDIRSPGLGDTAMYLCATSRPGGNQPQHFGDGTRLSIL.

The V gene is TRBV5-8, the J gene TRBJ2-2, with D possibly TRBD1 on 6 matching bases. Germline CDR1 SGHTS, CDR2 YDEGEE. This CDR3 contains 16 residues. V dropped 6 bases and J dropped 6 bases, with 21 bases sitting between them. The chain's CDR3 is CASTASRGSWAGELFF. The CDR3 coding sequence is TGTGCCAGCACCGCGAGTAGGGGGAGTTGGGCCGGGGAGCTGTTTTTT.

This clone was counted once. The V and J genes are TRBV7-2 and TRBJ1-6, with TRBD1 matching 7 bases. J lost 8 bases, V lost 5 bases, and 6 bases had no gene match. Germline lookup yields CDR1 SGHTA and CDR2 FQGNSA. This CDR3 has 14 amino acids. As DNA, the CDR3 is TGTGCCAGCAGCCGCAGGGGGATGGATTCACCCCTCCACTTT. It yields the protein CASSRRGMDSPLHF.

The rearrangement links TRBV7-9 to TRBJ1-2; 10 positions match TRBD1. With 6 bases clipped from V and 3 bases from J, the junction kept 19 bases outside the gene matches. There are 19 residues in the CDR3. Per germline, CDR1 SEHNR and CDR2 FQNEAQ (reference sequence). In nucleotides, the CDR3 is TGTGCCAGCAGTTTACTACTCTGGACAGGGGGTGACTTTGACTATGGCTACACCTTC. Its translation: CASSLLLWTGGDFDYGYTF.

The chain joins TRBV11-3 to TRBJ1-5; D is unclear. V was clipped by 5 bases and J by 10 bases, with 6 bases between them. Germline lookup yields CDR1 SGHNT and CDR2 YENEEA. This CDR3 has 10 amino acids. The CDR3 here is CASSLPPQHF. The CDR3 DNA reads TGTGCCAGCAGCCTTCCTCCCCAGCATTTT.

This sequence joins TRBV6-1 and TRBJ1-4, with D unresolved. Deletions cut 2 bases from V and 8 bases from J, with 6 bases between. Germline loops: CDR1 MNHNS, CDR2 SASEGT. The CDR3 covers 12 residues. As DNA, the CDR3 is TGTGCCAGCAGTGAAAGAGGGGAAAAACTGTTTTTT. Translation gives CASSERGEKLFF.